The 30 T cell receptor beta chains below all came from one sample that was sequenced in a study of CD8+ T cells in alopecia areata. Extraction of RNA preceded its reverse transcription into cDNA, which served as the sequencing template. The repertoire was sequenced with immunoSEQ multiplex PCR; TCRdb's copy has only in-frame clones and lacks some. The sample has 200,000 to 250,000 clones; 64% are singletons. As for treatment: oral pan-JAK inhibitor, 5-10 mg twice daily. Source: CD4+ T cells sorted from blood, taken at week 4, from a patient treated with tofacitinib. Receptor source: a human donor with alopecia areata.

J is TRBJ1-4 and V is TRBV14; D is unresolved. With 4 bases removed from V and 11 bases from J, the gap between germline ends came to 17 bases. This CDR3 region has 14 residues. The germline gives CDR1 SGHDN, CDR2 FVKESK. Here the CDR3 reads CASSLPGGPRKLFF. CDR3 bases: TGTGCCAGCAGCCTACCGGGAGGCCCAAGGAAACTGTTTTTT.

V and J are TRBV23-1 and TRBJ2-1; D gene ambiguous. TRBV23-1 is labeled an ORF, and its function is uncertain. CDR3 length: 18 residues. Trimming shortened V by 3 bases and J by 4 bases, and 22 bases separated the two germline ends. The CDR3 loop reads CASSQPRTNRRTYNEQFF. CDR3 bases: TGCGCCAGCAGTCAGCCCCGAACTAATCGCCGGACGTACAATGAGCAGTTCTTC.

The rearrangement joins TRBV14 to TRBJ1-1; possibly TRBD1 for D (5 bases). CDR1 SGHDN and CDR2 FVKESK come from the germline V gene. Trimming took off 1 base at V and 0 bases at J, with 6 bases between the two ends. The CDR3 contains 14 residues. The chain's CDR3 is CASSQGGMNTEAFF. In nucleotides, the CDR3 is TGTGCCAGCAGCCAAGGGGGCATGAACACTGAAGCTTTCTTT.

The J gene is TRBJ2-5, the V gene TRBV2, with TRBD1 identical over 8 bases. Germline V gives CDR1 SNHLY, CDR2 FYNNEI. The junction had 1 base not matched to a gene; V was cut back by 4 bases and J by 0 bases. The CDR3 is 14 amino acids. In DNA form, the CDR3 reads TGTGCCAGCAGTGGACAGGGGTACCAAGAGACCCAGTACTTC. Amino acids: CASSGQGYQETQYF.

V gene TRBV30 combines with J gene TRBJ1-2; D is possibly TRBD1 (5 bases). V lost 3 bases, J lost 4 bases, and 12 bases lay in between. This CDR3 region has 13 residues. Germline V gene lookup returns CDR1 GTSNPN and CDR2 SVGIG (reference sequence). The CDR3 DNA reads TGTGCCTGGAGAAATGGACAAGTCTATGGCTACACCTTC. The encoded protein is CAWRNGQVYGYTF.

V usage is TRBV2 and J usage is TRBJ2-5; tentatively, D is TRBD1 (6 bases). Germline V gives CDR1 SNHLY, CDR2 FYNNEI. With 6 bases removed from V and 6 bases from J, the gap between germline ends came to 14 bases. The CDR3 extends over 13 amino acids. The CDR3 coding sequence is TGTGCCAGCAGGGACAGTGTCAGGAAGACCCAGTACTTC. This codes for CASRDSVRKTQYF. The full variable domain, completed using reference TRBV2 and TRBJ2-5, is EPEVTQTPSHQVTQMGQEVILRCVPISNHLYFYWYRQILGQKVEFLVSFYNNEISEKSEIFDDQFSVERPDGSNFTLKIRSTKLEDSAMYFCASRDSVRKTQYFGPGTRLLVL.

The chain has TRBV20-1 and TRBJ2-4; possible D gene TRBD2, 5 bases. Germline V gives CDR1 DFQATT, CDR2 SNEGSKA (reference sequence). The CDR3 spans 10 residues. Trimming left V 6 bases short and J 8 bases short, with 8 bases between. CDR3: CSALADIQYF. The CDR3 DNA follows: TGCAGTGCCCTAGCAGACATTCAGTACTTC.

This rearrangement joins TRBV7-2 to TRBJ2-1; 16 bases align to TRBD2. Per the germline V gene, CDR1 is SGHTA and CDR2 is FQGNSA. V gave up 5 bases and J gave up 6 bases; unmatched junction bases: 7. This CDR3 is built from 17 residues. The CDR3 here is CASSTSGTSGGGNEQFF. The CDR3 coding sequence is TGTGCCAGCAGCACCTCCGGGACTAGCGGGGGGGGCAATGAGCAGTTCTTC.

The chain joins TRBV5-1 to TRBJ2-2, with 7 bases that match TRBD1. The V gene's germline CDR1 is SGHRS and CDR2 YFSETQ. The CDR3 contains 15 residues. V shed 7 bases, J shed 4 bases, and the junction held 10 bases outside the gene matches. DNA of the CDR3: TGCGCCAGCCGAGAGGGGGCCCCCGTCACCGGGGAGCTGTTTTTT. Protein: CASREGAPVTGELFF.

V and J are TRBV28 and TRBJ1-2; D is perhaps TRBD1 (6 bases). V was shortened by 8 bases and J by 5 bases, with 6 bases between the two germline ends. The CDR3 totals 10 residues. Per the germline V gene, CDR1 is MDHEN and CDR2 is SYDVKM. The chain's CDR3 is CASGQYGYTF. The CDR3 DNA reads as TGTGCCAGCGGACAGTATGGCTACACCTTC.

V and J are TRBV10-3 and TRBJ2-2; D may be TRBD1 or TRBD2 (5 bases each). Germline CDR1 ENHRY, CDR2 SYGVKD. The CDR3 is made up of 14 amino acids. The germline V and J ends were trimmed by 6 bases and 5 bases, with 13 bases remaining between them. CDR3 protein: CAISRDGVTGELFF. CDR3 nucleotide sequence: TGTGCCATCAGCAGGGACGGAGTAACCGGGGAGCTGTTTTTT.

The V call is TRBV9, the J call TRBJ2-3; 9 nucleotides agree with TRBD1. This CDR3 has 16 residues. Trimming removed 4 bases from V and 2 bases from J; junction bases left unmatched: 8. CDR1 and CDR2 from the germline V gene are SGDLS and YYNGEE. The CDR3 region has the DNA TGTGCCAGCAGCTTTCCGGACAGGGGACCCACAGATACGCAGTATTTT. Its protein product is CASSFPDRGPTDTQYF.

The CDR3 spells CASSLEGFEQYF. The CDR3 coding sequence is TGTGCCAGCAGCTTAGAAGGGTTCGAGCAGTACTTC. This rearrangement joins TRBV7-2 to TRBJ2-7; no firm D call. This CDR3 comprises 12 residues. With 1 base removed from V and 6 bases from J, the gap between germline ends came to 7 bases. Germline loops: CDR1 SGHTA, CDR2 FQGNSA.

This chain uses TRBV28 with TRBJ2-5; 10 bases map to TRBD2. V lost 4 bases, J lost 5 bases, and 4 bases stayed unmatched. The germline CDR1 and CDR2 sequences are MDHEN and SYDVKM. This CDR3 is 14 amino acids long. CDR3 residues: CASSSSGGTETQYF. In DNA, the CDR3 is TGTGCCAGCAGTTCTAGCGGGGGAACTGAGACCCAGTACTTC.

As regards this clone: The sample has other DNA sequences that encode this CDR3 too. This CDR3 reads CAWSLGGSNQPQHF. The CDR3 DNA follows: TGTGCCTGGAGTCTTGGGGGGAGCAATCAGCCCCAGCATTTT. The chain carries TRBV30 and TRBJ1-5; D may be TRBD1 (5 bases). Germline V lookup: CDR1 GTSNPN, CDR2 SVGIG (reference sequence). V was pared by 2 bases and J by 1 base, with 9 bases between. The length of the CDR3 is 14 residues.

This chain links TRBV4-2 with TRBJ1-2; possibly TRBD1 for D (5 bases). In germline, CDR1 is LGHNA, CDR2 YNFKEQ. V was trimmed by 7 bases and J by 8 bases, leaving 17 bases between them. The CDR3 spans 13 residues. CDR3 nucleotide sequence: TGTGCCAGCACCTTCCTCCGCCGGGGGGGCTACACCTTC. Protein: CASTFLRRGGYTF.

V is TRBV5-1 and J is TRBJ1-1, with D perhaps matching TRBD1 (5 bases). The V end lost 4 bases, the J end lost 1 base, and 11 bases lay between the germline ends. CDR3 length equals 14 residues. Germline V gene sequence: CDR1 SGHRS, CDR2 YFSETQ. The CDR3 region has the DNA TGCGCCAGCAGCAGGACTGGGGGGAACACTGAAGCTTTCTTT. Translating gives CASSRTGGNTEAFF.

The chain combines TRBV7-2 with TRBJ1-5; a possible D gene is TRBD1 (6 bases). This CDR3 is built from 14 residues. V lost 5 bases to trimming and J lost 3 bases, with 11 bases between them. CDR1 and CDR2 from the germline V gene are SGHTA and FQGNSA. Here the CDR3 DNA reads TGTGCCAGCAGCCGAACAGGGACCAATCAGCCCCAGCATTTT. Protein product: CASSRTGTNQPQHF.

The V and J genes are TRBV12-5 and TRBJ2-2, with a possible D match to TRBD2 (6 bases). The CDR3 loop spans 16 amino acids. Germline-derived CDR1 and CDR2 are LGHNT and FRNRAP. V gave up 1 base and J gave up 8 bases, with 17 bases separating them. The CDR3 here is CASGLGVQGLLGELFF. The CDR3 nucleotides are TGTGCTAGTGGTTTGGGAGTCCAGGGACTTCTGGGGGAGCTGTTTTTT.

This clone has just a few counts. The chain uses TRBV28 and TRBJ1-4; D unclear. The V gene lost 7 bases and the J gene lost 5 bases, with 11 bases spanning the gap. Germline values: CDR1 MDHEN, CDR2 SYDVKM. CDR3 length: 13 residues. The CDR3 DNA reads TGTGCCAGCAAAAGGTCGAAGAATGAAAAACTGTTTTTT. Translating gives CASKRSKNEKLFF.

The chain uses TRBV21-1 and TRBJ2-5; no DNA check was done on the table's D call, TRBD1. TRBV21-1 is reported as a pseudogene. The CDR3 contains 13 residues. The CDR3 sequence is CASSKGQGETQYF. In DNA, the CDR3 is TGTGCCAGCAGCAAAGGACAGGGAGAGACCCAGTACTTC.

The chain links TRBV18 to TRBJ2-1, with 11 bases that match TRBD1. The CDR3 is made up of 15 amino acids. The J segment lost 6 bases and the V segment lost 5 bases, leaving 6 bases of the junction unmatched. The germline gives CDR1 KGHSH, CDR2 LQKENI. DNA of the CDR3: TGTGCCAGCTCAGTTCTCGGACAGGGGGCCAATGAGCAGTTCTTC. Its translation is CASSVLGQGANEQFF.

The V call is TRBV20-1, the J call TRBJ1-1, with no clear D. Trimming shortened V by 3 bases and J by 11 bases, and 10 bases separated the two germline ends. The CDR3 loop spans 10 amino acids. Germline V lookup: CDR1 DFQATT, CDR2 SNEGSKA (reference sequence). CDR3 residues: CSASFGRAFF. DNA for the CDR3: TGCAGTGCTAGTTTCGGGCGGGCTTTCTTT.

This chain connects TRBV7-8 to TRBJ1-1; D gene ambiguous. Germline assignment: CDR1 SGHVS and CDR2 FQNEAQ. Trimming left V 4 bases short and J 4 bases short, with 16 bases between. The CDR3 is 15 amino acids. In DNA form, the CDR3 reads TGTGCCAGCAGCTCGTCGTCCGGGGAGACCACTGAAGCTTTCTTT. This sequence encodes CASSSSSGETTEAFF.

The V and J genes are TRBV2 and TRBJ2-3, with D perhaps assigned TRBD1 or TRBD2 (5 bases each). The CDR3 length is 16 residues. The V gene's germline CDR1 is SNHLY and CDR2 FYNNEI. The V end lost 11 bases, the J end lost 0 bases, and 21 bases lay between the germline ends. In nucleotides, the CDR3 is TGTGCCTCTCGACCAGAAACGGGACGCAGCACAGATACGCAGTATTTT. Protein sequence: CASRPETGRSTDTQYF.

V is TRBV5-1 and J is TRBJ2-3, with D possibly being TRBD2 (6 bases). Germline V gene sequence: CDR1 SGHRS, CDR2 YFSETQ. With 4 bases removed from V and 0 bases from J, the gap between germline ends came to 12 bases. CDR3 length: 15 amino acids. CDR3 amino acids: CASSVGTHSTDTQYF. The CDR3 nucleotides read TGCGCCAGCAGCGTCGGGACTCATAGCACAGATACGCAGTATTTT.

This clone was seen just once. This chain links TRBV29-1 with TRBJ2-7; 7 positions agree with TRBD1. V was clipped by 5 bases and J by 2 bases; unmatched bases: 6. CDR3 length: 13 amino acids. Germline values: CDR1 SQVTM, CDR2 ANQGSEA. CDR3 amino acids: CSVKGQYAYEQYF. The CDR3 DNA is TGCAGCGTTAAGGGACAGTACGCCTACGAGCAGTACTTC.

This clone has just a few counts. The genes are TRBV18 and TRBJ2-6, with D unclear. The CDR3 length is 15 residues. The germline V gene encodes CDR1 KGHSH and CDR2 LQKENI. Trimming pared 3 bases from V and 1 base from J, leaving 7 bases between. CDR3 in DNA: TGTGCCAGCTCACCCCTGGGTTCTGGGGCCAACGTCCTGACTTTC. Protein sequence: CASSPLGSGANVLTF.

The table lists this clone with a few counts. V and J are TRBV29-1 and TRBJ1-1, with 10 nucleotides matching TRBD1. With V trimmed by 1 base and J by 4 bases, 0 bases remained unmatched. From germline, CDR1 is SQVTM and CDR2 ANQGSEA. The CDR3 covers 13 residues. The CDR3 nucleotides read TGCAGCGTTGAAGGACAGGGGGCCACTGAAGCTTTCTTT. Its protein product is CSVEGQGATEAFF.

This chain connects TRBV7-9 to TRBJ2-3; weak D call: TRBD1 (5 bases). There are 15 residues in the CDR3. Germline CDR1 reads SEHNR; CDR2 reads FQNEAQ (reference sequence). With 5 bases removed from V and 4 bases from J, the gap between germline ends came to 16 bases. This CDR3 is CASSPRTGSADTQYF. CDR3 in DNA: TGTGCCAGCAGCCCCCGAACAGGTTCGGCAGATACGCAGTATTTT.